This record concerns one T cell receptor beta chain sequence. Antigen unknown. This sample is drawn from a study of regulatory T cells in long-lasting Graves disease. Study findings and constraints: TRBV28, TRBJ1-2 and TRBJ2-5 were segments that persistent disease favored.

Investigators prepared the TCR beta libraries by applying iRepertoire HTBI primers and Arm-PCR of CDR3 regions. Per the authors' pipeline: Samples revealed 62 TRBV and fewer than 15 TRBJ segments. MiXCR was run by TCRdb on the multiplex PCR reads, yielding one entry per CDR3 protein. The V and J calls here are based on TCRdb, not the publication. The sample records around 400,000 distinct CDR3 sequences, about 23% being singletons. This sample's time point: persistent/refractory GD, antithyroid drugs over 5 years with positive TRAb. PBMCs provided the RNA from which the TCR library was made. EDTA tubes collected nine milliliters of peripheral blood. This CDR3 contains 18 residues. J gave up 0 bases and V 5 bases, and 11 bases lay outside the gene matches. CDR1 is MNHEY, CDR2 SVGEGT, per germline.

Sequenced material: peripheral blood mononuclear cells (PBMCs), taken when the disease was refractory, from a patient treated with antithyroid drugs. V usage is TRBV6-2 or TRBV6-3 and J usage is TRBJ2-7; 12 positions agree with TRBD2. This sequence originates from a woman between 40 and 55 years old with Graves disease. The CDR3 coding sequence is TGTGCCAGCAGTCTATCCCTAGCGGGAGGGCCGAGCTCCTACGAGCAGTACTTC. This codes for CASSLSLAGGPSSYEQYF.